This record covers a single TCR beta chain. Antigen specificity is unknown. This sample was taken from a study of beta chain features in type 1 diabetes. Study-level points and caveats: TCRB repertoires of naive, central memory and Treg cells appeared more similar among patients than among healthy donors. Type 1 diabetes patients had moderately but significantly shorter TCRB CDR3s in all four CD4+ subsets.

CDR1 and CDR2 from the germline V gene are KGHSH and LQKENI. The CDR3 runs to 14 residues. V was clipped by 2 bases and J by 0 bases, with 8 bases between them. cDNA synthesis used the whole RNA isolate, giving expressed TCRB sequences. Only in-frame clones appear in the TCRdb table, and some are missing; sequencing was by immunoSEQ multiplex PCR. This table has just over 600,000 clones, roughly a sixth appearing once. Every single donor gave one heparinised blood draw, and these averaged roughly 100 mL. The V call is TRBV18, the J call TRBJ2-7; no reliable D call. The sequencing sample was made of naive CD4+ T cells from blood. The clonotype comes from a man between 18 and 29 years old in good health. CDR3: CASSPDQSSYEQYF. DNA of the CDR3: TGTGCCAGCTCACCAGACCAAAGCTCCTACGAGCAGTACTTC.